A single T cell receptor (beta chain) is shown here with its context. The antigen remains undetermined. This specimen belongs to a study of OX40 agonist ivuxolimab in advanced cancers. Study at large: Anti-PD-1, anti-PD-L1 or anti-CTLA-4 therapy given earlier was allowed, and 40% had some. Three partial responders included one hepatocellular carcinoma patient and two cutaneous melanoma patients.

Study findings and constraints: Normalized T-cell clonal expansion was also low in some nonresponders.

Sequenced by immunoSEQ multiplex PCR; TCRdb stores in-frame clones only, minus some. The top ten clones hold approximately 20% of a sample with tens of thousands of clones, just under 75% of them seen once. V dropped 5 bases and J dropped 5 bases, with 25 bases sitting between them. Germline CDR1 reads GTSNPN; CDR2 reads SVGIG (reference sequence). CDR3 size: 17 residues. Autoimmune disease history or systemic immunosuppression disqualified patients. This sequence originates from an adult with an advanced solid tumor such as melanoma, head and neck, liver or kidney cancer. This specimen consisted of CD4+ or CD8+ T cells sorted from blood, obtained in a trial of the OX40 agonist ivuxolimab. The rearrangement links TRBV30 to TRBJ1-5, with D tentatively TRBD1 (5 bases). The CDR3 protein is CAWPEPRDPRPYQPQHF. The DNA for the CDR3 is TGTGCCTGGCCAGAGCCCCGGGACCCCCGGCCCTATCAGCCCCAGCATTTT.